This note documents a single T cell receptor beta chain sequence. These data originate in a study of blood T cell repertoires in COVID-19. On the study more broadly: Spain, Italy and the United States supplied samples that represented acute and convalescent COVID-19. T cells, B-cell-depleted T cells, or PBMCs provided the cDNA or gDNA that served as material.

Trimming removed 3 bases from V and 4 bases from J; junction bases left unmatched: 7. The CDR3 consists of 16 residues. Germline CDR1 is ENHRY and CDR2 is SYGVKD. The protocol was immunoSEQ multiplex PCR, while the TCRdb copy is restricted to in-frame clones and leaves out a portion. Of about 370,000 clones in the sample, 80% to 90% were seen once. Patients from Seattle were sampled longitudinally, starting during active infection. Sequences were obtained from peripheral blood. V usage is TRBV10-3 and J usage is TRBJ2-5, with 11 bases lining up with TRBD2. The source of this sequence is a woman in her twenties or thirties with COVID-19, enrolled during active disease. The chain's CDR3 is CAISDPNLAGGETQYF. The CDR3 DNA follows: TGTGCCATCAGTGACCCTAATCTAGCGGGAGGAGAGACCCAGTACTTC.